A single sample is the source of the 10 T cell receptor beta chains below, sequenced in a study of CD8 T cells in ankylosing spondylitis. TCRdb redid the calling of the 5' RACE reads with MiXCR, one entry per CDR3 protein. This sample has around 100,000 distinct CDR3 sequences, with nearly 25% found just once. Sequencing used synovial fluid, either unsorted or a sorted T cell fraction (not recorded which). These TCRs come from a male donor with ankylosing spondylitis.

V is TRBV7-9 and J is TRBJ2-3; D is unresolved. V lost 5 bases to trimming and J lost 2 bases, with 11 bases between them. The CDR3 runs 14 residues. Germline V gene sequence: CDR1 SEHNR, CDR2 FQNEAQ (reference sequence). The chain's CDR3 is CASSERQFTDTQYF. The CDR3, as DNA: TGTGCCAGCAGCGAAAGGCAGTTCACAGATACGCAGTATTTT.

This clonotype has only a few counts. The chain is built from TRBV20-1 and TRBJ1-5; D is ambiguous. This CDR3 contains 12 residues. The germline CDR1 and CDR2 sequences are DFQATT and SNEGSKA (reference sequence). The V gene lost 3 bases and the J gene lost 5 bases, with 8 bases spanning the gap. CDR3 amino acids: CSASIRDQPQHF. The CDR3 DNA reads TGCAGTGCTAGCATTCGAGATCAGCCCCAGCATTTT.

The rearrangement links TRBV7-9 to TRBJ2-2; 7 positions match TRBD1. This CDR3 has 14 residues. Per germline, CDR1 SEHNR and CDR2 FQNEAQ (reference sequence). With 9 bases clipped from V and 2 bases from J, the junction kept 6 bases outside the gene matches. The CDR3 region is CARGGRFNTGELFF. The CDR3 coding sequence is TGTGCCAGAGGGGGCAGGTTTAACACCGGGGAGCTGTTTTTT.

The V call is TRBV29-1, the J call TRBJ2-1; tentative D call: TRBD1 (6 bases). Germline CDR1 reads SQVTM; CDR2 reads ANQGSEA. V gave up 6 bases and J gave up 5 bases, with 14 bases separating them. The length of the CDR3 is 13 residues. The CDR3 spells CSVGWTEDNEQFF. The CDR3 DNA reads TGCAGCGTAGGGTGGACAGAGGACAATGAGCAGTTCTTC.

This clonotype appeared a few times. Here the CDR3 reads CASSEDLVALGYTF. CDR3 DNA sequence: TGTGCCAGCAGTGAAGATTTGGTCGCGCTGGGCTACACCTTC. This chain connects TRBV6-1 to TRBJ1-2; D not resolved. Germline CDR1 MNHNS, CDR2 SASEGT. V lost 1 base to trimming and J lost 8 bases, with 14 bases between them. The CDR3 totals 14 residues.

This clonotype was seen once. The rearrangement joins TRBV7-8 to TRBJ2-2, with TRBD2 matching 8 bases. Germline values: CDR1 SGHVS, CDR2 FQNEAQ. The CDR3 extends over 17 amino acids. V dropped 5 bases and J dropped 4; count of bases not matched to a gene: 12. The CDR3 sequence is CASSLRDAGGSTGELFF. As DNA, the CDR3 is TGTGCCAGCAGCCTACGAGATGCGGGAGGATCCACCGGGGAGCTGTTTTTT.

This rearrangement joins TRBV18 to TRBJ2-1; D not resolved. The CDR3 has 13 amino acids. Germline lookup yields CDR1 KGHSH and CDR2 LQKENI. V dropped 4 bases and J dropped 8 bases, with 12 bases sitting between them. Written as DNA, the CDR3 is TGTGCCAGCTCACGAGACGCGAGCTATGAGCAGTTCTTC. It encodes CASSRDASYEQFF.

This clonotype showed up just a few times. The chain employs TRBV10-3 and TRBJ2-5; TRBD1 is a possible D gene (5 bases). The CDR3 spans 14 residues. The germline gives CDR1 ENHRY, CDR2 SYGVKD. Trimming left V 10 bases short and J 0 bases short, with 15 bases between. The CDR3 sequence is CATSGGRDQETQYF. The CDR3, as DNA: TGTGCCACCTCAGGCGGCAGGGACCAAGAGACCCAGTACTTC.

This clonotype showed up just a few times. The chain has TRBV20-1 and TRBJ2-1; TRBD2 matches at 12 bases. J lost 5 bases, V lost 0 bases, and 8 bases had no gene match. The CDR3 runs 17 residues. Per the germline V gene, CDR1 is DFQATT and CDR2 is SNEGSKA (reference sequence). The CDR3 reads CSARDPRLAGADNEQFF. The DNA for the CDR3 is TGCAGTGCTAGAGATCCTAGACTAGCGGGAGCTGACAATGAGCAGTTCTTC.

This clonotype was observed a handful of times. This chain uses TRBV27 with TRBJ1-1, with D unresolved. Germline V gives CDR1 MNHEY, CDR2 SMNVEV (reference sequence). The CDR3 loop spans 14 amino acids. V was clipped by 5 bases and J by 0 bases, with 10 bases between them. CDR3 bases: TGTGCCAGCAGTCAACTTTCAGTGAACACTGAAGCTTTCTTT. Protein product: CASSQLSVNTEAFF.